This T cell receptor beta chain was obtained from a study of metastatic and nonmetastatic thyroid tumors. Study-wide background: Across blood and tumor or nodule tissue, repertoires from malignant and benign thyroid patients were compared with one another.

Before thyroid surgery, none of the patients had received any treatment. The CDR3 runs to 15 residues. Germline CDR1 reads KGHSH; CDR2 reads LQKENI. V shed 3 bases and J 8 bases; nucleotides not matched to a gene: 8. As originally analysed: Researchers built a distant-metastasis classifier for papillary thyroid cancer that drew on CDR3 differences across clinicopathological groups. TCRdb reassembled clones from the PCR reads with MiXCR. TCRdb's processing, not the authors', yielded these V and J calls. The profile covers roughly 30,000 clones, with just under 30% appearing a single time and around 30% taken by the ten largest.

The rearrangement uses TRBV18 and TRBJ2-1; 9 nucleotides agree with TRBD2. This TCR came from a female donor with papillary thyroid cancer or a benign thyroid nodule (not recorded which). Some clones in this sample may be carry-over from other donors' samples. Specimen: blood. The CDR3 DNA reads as TGTGCCAGCTCACCGGGCGGGAGGGCCGTGGATGAGCAGTTCTTC. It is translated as CASSPGGRAVDEQFF.